These 10 T cell receptor beta chains originate from one sample sequenced in a study of graft-versus-host responses after intestinal transplantation (dated by TCRdb to 2020 to 2022). Libraries were made using the immunoSEQ multiplex PCR assay. TCRdb mirrors the immuneACCESS table, restricted to in-frame sequences. Some clones are absent from its copies; in checked studies, under half trace to an unresolved V gene, and the reason for the others is unknown. The sample table holds 43,000 or so clones, of which around 93% were seen once. Around 6.1% of the sample is held by the ten biggest clonotypes. The source material was PBMCs, sampled about 800 days after a first intestinal transplant, on the day of a second. The receptors shown here come from a human patient who received an intestinal transplant, so some T cells may come from the graft donor.

This rearrangement joins TRBV7-2 to TRBJ2-7, with D hard to call. Germline CDR1 reads SGHTA; CDR2 reads FQGNSA. Trimming removed 1 base from V and 8 bases from J, with 15 bases in between. The CDR3 contains 14 residues. CDR3: CASSLGVNVGKQYF. The CDR3 DNA reads TGTGCCAGCAGCTTAGGGGTTAACGTTGGCAAGCAGTACTTC.

V gene TRBV18 combines with J gene TRBJ2-4, with D maybe TRBD1 (6 bases). Deletions cut 2 bases from V and 0 bases from J, with 11 bases between. Germline V lookup: CDR1 KGHSH, CDR2 LQKENI. CDR3 length: 16 amino acids. The CDR3 protein is CASSPGQIIAKNIQYF. The CDR3 bases are TGTGCCAGCTCACCAGGACAGATTATAGCCAAAAACATTCAGTACTTC. The whole variable domain, filled in from reference TRBV18 and TRBJ2-4, reads NAGVMQNPRHLVRRRGQEARLRCSPMKGHSHVYWYRQLPEEGLKFMVYLQKENIIDESGMPKERFSAEFPKEGPSILRIQQVVRGDSAAYFCASSPGQIIAKNIQYFGAGTRLSVL.

The J gene is TRBJ1-2, the V gene TRBV5-1; D remains ambiguous. Trimming removed 1 base from V and 7 bases from J, with 11 bases in between. The V gene's germline CDR1 is SGHRS and CDR2 YFSETQ. The CDR3 totals 13 residues. The CDR3 bases are TGCGCCAGCAGCTTGAGGGCAGGCTCTGGCTACACCTTC. Residues: CASSLRAGSGYTF.

This clone turned up a few times. V usage is TRBV7-9 and J usage is TRBJ1-1; D gene unclear. V was pared by 8 bases and J by 1 base, with 14 bases between. This CDR3 is built from 14 residues. Germline CDR1 SEHNR, CDR2 FQNEAQ (reference sequence). The CDR3 here is CASAYTDGNTEAFF. The CDR3 bases are TGTGCCAGCGCTTATACGGATGGGAACACTGAAGCTTTCTTT.

Turning to this clone: Mismatch with germline at one junction end may stem from a read error. The V gene is TRBV9, the J gene TRBJ1-3; D remains ambiguous. The CDR3 contains 15 residues. Germline-derived CDR1 and CDR2 are SGDLS and YYNGEE. CDR3 bases: TGTGCCAGCAGCGTAGGACGGACCCCTGGAAGCACCATATATTTT. Its translation is CASSVGRTPGSTIYF.

This rearrangement joins TRBV18 to TRBJ1-3; the D is unclear. V lost 3 bases and J lost 4, with 13 bases in between. The CDR3 contains 15 residues. In germline, CDR1 is KGHSH, CDR2 LQKENI. The CDR3 coding sequence is TGTGCCAGCTCACCGCCAGTTGCTACCGGAAACACCATATATTTT. Translation: CASSPPVATGNTIYF.

This chain connects TRBV15 to TRBJ2-2; 7 positions agree with TRBD2. With V trimmed by 3 bases and J by 2 bases, 12 bases remained unmatched. The CDR3 is made up of 18 amino acids. Germline CDR1 and CDR2: LNHNV and YYDKDF (reference sequence). The CDR3 DNA reads as TGTGCCACCAGCAGTGGGATCGCCGGGACTAAAAACACCGGGGAGCTGTTTTTT. Translated, it gives CATSSGIAGTKNTGELFF.

This clone was seen only once. This rearrangement joins TRBV4-1 to TRBJ2-1; possible D gene TRBD2, 5 bases. The CDR3 totals 15 residues. Germline V lookup: CDR1 MGHRA, CDR2 YSYEKL. V lost 0 bases and J lost 4, with 10 bases in between. CDR3 sequence reads: CASSQEPSSYNEQFF. Here the CDR3 DNA reads TGCGCCAGCAGCCAAGAACCTAGCTCTTACAATGAGCAGTTCTTC.

The chain is built from TRBV28 and TRBJ2-6; D gene uncertain. Trimming stripped 5 bases from V and 0 bases from J, with 11 bases between. This CDR3 spans 16 amino acids. The germline gives CDR1 MDHEN, CDR2 SYDVKM. CDR3 protein: CASSQISNSGANVLTF. DNA of the CDR3: TGTGCCAGCAGTCAGATCTCCAACTCTGGGGCCAACGTCCTGACTTTC.

The V call is TRBV30, the J call TRBJ2-7; no clear D gene. CDR1 GTSNPN and CDR2 SVGIG come from the germline V gene (reference sequence). V lost 1 base to trimming and J lost 3 bases, with 7 bases between them. This CDR3 is built from 12 residues. The CDR3 region has the DNA TGTGCCTGGAGTGAACGGGTCTACGAGCAGTACTTC. The encoded protein is CAWSERVYEQYF.